Included here is one T cell receptor (beta chain) sequence, with context. Antigen specificity is unknown. Then a second PCR, running roughly 7 to 11 cycles, was carried out with a sample-barcoded 5' primer and a J-beta primer mix. TCRdb ran MiXCR on the 5' RACE reads and lists one entry per CDR3 protein. Among some 890,000 distinct CDR3 sequences listed, 25% to 30% were seen once. Germline V gene sequence: CDR1 SGHTA, CDR2 FQGNSA. The germline V and J ends were trimmed by 1 base and 9 bases, with 19 bases remaining between them. The CDR3 has 17 residues. These data are taken from a study of blood T cells in healthy people across ages. Study background: Per two T cells, about one barcoded beta molecule was captured through template switching.

Findings and caveats of the study: Naive CD4+ cells and diversity were both higher in long-lived donors than in aged donors.

These data also formed part of another study, on T cells of mothers and their children. From that paper: The study recruited a few healthy Caucasian mothers and their six children as donors. Mothers yielded over 9.5 million CDR3 reads, children some 3 million each.

Source material: blood. This receptor was identified in a woman in her forties in good health. The chain joins TRBV7-2 to TRBJ1-6; D is perhaps TRBD1 (6 bases). The CDR3 region has the DNA TGTGCCAGCAGCTTAGTACCTCAGACAGGTTTATTTTCACCCCTCCACTTT. It translates to CASSLVPQTGLFSPLHF.